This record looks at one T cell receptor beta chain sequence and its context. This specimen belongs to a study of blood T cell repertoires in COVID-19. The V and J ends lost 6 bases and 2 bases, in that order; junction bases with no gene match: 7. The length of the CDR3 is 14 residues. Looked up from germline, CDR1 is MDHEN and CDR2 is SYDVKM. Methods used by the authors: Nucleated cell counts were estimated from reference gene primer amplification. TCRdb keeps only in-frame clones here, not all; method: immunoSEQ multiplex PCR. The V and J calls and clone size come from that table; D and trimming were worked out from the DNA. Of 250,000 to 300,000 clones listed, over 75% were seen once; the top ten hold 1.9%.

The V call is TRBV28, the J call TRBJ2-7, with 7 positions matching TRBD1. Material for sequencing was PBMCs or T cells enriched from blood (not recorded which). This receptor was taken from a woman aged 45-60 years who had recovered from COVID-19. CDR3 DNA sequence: TGTGCCAGCAGGGCAACGGGACAGCCCTACGAGCAGTACTTC. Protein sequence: CASRATGQPYEQYF.